This entry lists 19 T cell receptor beta chains sequenced from one sample in a study of T-cell memory formation after mild COVID-19. TCRdb reprocessed the 5' RACE reads with MiXCR, giving one entry per CDR3 protein. Of roughly 310,000 distinct CDR3 sequences listed, around a sixth were seen once; the top ten hold around a fifth. Sequenced material: PBMCs or a T cell subset sorted from them (not recorded which). All receptors come from a man aged 18 to 35 who had mild COVID-19 (a few samples of this study predate the infection). Cell type and time point are not known.

The genes are TRBV4-2 and TRBJ2-3, with a possible D match to TRBD1 (6 bases). From germline, CDR1 is LGHNA and CDR2 YNFKEQ. With 4 bases removed from V and 1 base from J, the gap between germline ends came to 21 bases. The CDR3 spans 18 residues. CDR3 DNA sequence: TGTGCCAGCAGCCTCACGGTCGTAACAGGGTTGGGCACAGATACGCAGTATTTT. This encodes CASSLTVVTGLGTDTQYF.

There are a few counts of this clonotype. The chain carries TRBV4-1 and TRBJ2-3; no reliable D call. V was clipped by 2 bases and J by 1 base, with 10 bases between them. CDR1 is MGHRA and CDR2 is YSYEKL in the germline V gene. This CDR3 has 15 amino acids. CDR3 amino acids: CASSQRSDGTDTQYF. CDR3 DNA: TGCGCCAGCAGCCAAAGATCGGATGGCACAGATACGCAGTATTTT.

The chain combines TRBV20-1 with TRBJ1-1; D is possibly TRBD1 (6 bases). The CDR3 spans 13 residues. V lost 4 bases, J lost 7 bases, and 16 bases lay in between. Germline CDR1 is DFQATT and CDR2 is SNEGSKA (reference sequence). This chain's CDR3 is CSATRGRDIEAFF. In DNA, the CDR3 is TGCAGTGCTACCCGAGGTCGGGACATTGAAGCTTTCTTT.

The chain joins TRBV6-1 to TRBJ2-7; perhaps D is TRBD1 or TRBD2 (5 bases each). The CDR3 spans 15 residues. Per germline, CDR1 MNHNS and CDR2 SASEGT. Deletions cut 1 base from V and 2 bases from J, with 12 bases between. CDR3 residues: CASSEDLGDPYEQYV. CDR3 bases: TGTGCCAGCAGTGAAGACTTGGGGGATCCCTACGAGCAGTACGTC.

This clonotype was observed a handful of times. This chain joins TRBV7-8 and TRBJ2-7; TRBD2 matches 7 bases. This CDR3 region has 13 residues. V shed 5 bases, J shed 3 bases, and the junction held 4 bases outside the gene matches. Germline CDR1 SGHVS, CDR2 FQNEAQ. CDR3 region: CASSSGTLYEQYV. Written as DNA, the CDR3 is TGTGCCAGCAGCAGCGGGACTCTCTACGAGCAGTACGTC.

This clonotype was counted many times. This rearrangement joins TRBV5-1 to TRBJ2-3, with TRBD2 matching 7 bases. Trimming took 0 bases from V and 1 from J; bases not matched to a gene: 5. The CDR3 loop spans 16 amino acids. CDR1 is SGHRS and CDR2 is YFSETQ in the germline V gene. The CDR3 DNA reads as TGCGCCAGCAGCTTGGCCATGGCGGGGGGCACAGATACGCAGTATTTT. It specifies CASSLAMAGGTDTQYF.

The V and J genes are TRBV14 and TRBJ2-1; D is unresolved. The CDR3 is 15 amino acids. V was cut by 1 base and J by 7 bases, with 14 bases left in between. CDR1 is SGHDN and CDR2 is FVKESK in the germline V gene. Here the CDR3 reads CASSQAQVSWNEQFF. The CDR3 coding sequence is TGTGCCAGCAGCCAAGCGCAGGTGTCGTGGAATGAGCAGTTCTTC.

This clonotype was detected many times. V usage is TRBV5-6 and J usage is TRBJ2-1; either TRBD1 or TRBD2 may supply D (6 bases each). The CDR3 runs to 16 residues. V gave up 0 bases and J gave up 2 bases, with 12 bases separating them. Germline CDR1 SGHDT, CDR2 YYEEEE. As DNA, the CDR3 is TGTGCCAGCAGCTTGGCCGGGGGCGGGCCCTACAATGAGCAGTTCTTC. Translation gives CASSLAGGGPYNEQFF.

This clonotype appeared a few times. This sequence joins TRBV6-5 and TRBJ2-1, with TRBD1 matching over 8 bases. This CDR3 is built from 15 residues. Germline CDR1 is MNHEY and CDR2 is SVGAGI. V shed 2 bases, J shed 6 bases, and the junction held 6 bases outside the gene matches. The CDR3 loop reads CASSYGQGIINEQFF. The CDR3 bases are TGTGCCAGCAGTTACGGACAGGGAATCATCAATGAGCAGTTCTTC.

In this sample, this clonotype turned up once. CDR3 nucleotide sequence: TGCGCCAGCAGCCAAGTTTGGACACTCTACGAGCAGTACTTC. Protein sequence: CASSQVWTLYEQYF. This chain connects TRBV4-1 to TRBJ2-7; perhaps TRBD1 as D (5 bases). This CDR3 contains 14 residues. From germline, CDR1 is MGHRA and CDR2 YSYEKL. V was pared by 1 base and J by 3 bases, with 10 bases between.

This clonotype was picked up many times. One junction end does not reproduce the germline sequence, and a read error may be involved. The chain joins TRBV20-1 to TRBJ2-7; D perhaps matches TRBD2 (6 bases). The CDR3 runs to 14 residues. Germline CDR1 is DFQATT and CDR2 is SNEGSKA (reference sequence). The CDR3 loop reads CSARGAGRKDEQYF. The CDR3 DNA is TGCAGTGCCAGAGGGGCGGGGAGGAAAGACGAGCAGTACTTC.

This clonotype was counted between two and nine times. This chain connects TRBV7-2 to TRBJ1-4, with D uncertain. CDR1 and CDR2 (germline): SGHTA, FQGNSA. Trimming left V 1 base short and J 5 bases short, with 8 bases between. The CDR3 is 14 amino acids. This CDR3 is CASSLEGGNEKLFF. The CDR3 coding sequence is TGTGCCAGCAGCTTAGAGGGCGGGAATGAAAAACTGTTTTTT.

This clonotype was seen repeatedly, ten times or more. The rearrangement uses TRBV6-6 and TRBJ2-7, with TRBD1 matching over 11 bases. The CDR3 loop spans 15 amino acids. Germline assignment: CDR1 MNHNY and CDR2 SVGAGI (reference sequence). Trimming removed 5 bases from V and 5 bases from J; junction bases left unmatched: 8. This CDR3 reads CASSQPGQGDHEQYF. The CDR3, as DNA: TGTGCCAGCAGTCAACCGGGACAGGGGGACCACGAGCAGTACTTC.

The rearrangement joins TRBV7-9 to TRBJ2-6, with TRBD1 matching over 9 bases. Germline CDR1 is SEHNR and CDR2 is FQNEAQ (reference sequence). V lost 6 bases and J lost 1; bases outside the gene matches: 10. This CDR3 spans 18 amino acids. In DNA, the CDR3 is TGTGCCAGCAGAATAGGACAGGGGCAGAGTTCTGGGGCCAACGTCCTGACTTTC. Its protein is CASRIGQGQSSGANVLTF.

As DNA, the CDR3 is TGCAGTGCTAGAGAGCGACTGGCGAGGACAACCTACAATGAGCAGTTCTTC. Its protein is CSARERLARTTYNEQFF. This chain links TRBV20-1 with TRBJ2-1; tentatively, D is TRBD1 (5 bases). Per germline, CDR1 DFQATT and CDR2 SNEGSKA (reference sequence). Trimming removed 0 bases from V and 2 bases from J, with 17 bases in between. The CDR3 has 17 amino acids.

V usage is TRBV7-2 and J usage is TRBJ2-1; TRBD1 matches at 9 bases. The germline V gene encodes CDR1 SGHTA and CDR2 FQGNSA. The CDR3 covers 15 residues. V shed 5 bases and J 8 bases; nucleotides not matched to a gene: 10. CDR3 in DNA: TGTGCCAGCAGCGAGGGGGGGACAGGGTATGATGAGCAGTTCTTC. Its translation is CASSEGGTGYDEQFF. Complete variable domain (other parts from reference TRBV7-2 and TRBJ2-1): GAGVSQSPSNKVTEKGKDVELRCDPISGHTALYWYRQSLGQGLEFLIYFQGNSAPDKSGLPSDRFSAERTGGSVSTLTIQRTQQEDSAVYLCASSEGGTGYDEQFFGPGTRLTVL.

The chain's CDR3 is CATSDPTSGSKETQYF. CDR3 in DNA: TGTGCCACCAGTGATCCGACTAGCGGGTCCAAAGAGACCCAGTACTTC. The genes are TRBV24-1 and TRBJ2-5; 10 bases align to TRBD2. Trimming removed 3 bases from V and 3 bases from J; junction bases left unmatched: 6. This CDR3 spans 16 amino acids. In germline, CDR1 is KGHDR, CDR2 SFDVKD.

This clonotype was seen a few times. The V and J genes are TRBV29-1 and TRBJ2-5; tentative D call: TRBD2 (6 bases). The CDR3 sequence is 12 residues long. Germline loops: CDR1 SQVTM, CDR2 ANQGSEA. Trimming left V 7 bases short and J 5 bases short, with 14 bases between. The CDR3 bases are TGCAGCGGGGGCCGGAGGGTTGAGACCCAGTACTTC. The encoded protein is CSGGRRVETQYF.

This clonotype showed up just a few times. The rearrangement uses TRBV18 and TRBJ1-2; perhaps TRBD1 as D (6 bases). CDR3 size: 13 residues. Germline values: CDR1 KGHSH, CDR2 LQKENI. Trimming took 2 bases from V and 9 from J, leaving 13 bases between them. CDR3 residues: CASSPGGQLSYTF. The CDR3 nucleotides are TGTGCCAGCTCACCAGGCGGACAGTTAAGCTACACCTTC.